These T cell receptor beta chains were read from a single sample in a study of CD8 T cells in Susac syndrome. TCRdb processed the immunoSEQ multiplex PCR reads anew with MiXCR; each CDR3 protein has one entry. The repertoire includes under 20,000 distinct CDR3 sequences, 95% of them detected once, and roughly 0.23% sits in the top ten. Specimen: CD8+ T cells from PBMCs. These receptor sequences come from a human donor in good health. Both conserved end residues are part of each CDR3. D genes are given only for firm matches. Clone size is given for some rows only: seen once, a few or many times, or a class if the clone is expanded.

>TRBD2|TRBV27|-|TRBJ2-1
TGTGCCAGCAGCGTTGGAACTAGCGGGGTGAATGAGCAGTTCTTC
CASSVGTSGVNEQFF
>TRBD1|TRBV9|-|TRBJ2-3
TGTGCCAGCACCAAAAGTGCGGGACAGGGGACAGATACGCAGTATTTT
CASTKSAGQGTDTQYF
>TRBD2|TRBV29-1|-|TRBJ2-3
TGCAGCGTATTAAGCGGGAGGGCCCGGGCAGATACGCAGTATTTT
CSVLSGRARADTQYF
>TRBD2|TRBV7-2|-|TRBJ2-7
TGTGCCAGCAGCTTAGAGCTAGCGGGTAGCTCCTACGAGCAGTACTTC
CASSLELAGSSYEQYF
>-|TRBV10-3|-|TRBJ2-1
TGTGCCATCATGGAGGGAGGCGATGAGCAGTTCTTC
CAIMEGGDEQFF
>-|TRBV5-6|-|TRBJ1-5
TGTGCCAGCAAGTCCGGGACGGGGATTAATCAGCCCCAGCATTTT
CASKSGTGINQPQHF
>TRBD2|TRBV29-1|-|TRBJ2-7
TGCAGCGCCCTCACTAGCGGGCGGAACCCCTACGAGCAGTACTTC
CSALTSGRNPYEQYF
>-|TRBV27|once|TRBJ2-3
TGTGCCAGCAGCCGAGGGGCCACAGATACGCAGTATTTT
CASSRGATDTQYF
>-|TRBV5-1|-|TRBJ1-2
TGCGCCAGCAGCGAACGGGGAAACTATGGCTACACCTTC
CASSERGNYGYTF
>-|TRBV28|-|TRBJ1-1
TGTGCCAGCAGTGCGCAGGGTGAGGGGGTAAACACTGAAGCTTTCTTT
CASSAQGEGVNTEAFF
>-|TRBV28|-|TRBJ1-6
TGTGCCAGCAGAGCTAATTATAATTCACCCCTCCACTTT
CASRANYNSPLHF
>-|TRBV5-6|-|TRBJ2-2
TGTGCCAGCAGCTTGTTTTTATCCGGGGAGCTGTTTTTT
CASSLFLSGELFF
>-|TRBV28|-|TRBJ2-7
TGTGCCAGCGCCTTCGGGAGTCCCTACGAGCAGTACTTC
CASAFGSPYEQYF
>TRBD2|TRBV29-1|-|TRBJ2-1
TGCAGCGTTGAAGTCACCGCTAGCGGGAGGGATGAGCAGTTCTTC
CSVEVTASGRDEQFF
>-|TRBV2|-|TRBJ2-3
TGTGCCAGCAGTGAAGAGGTCCAGGCCACAGATACGCAGTATTTT
CASSEEVQATDTQYF
>-|TRBV7-8|-|TRBJ2-7
TGTGCCAGCAGCCGGGACGGTGCCGAGCAGTACTTC
CASSRDGAEQYF
>-|TRBV20-1|-|TRBJ2-5
TGCAGTGCTAGAGAAGAAGAGACCCAGTACTTC
CSAREEETQYF
>-|TRBV2|-|TRBJ2-7
TGTGCCAGCAGTGAGGGCAGTCCCTACGAGCAGTACTTC
CASSEGSPYEQYF
>-|TRBV2|-|TRBJ2-3
TGTGCCAGCAGTGAGGCGTGGTCGGTCCCCACAGATACGCAGTATTTT
CASSEAWSVPTDTQYF
>-|TRBV5-4|few|TRBJ2-7
TGTGCCAGCAGCCTCGTCGGCGAGCAGTACTTC
CASSLVGEQYF
>TRBD1|TRBV29-1|-|TRBJ1-2
TGCAGCGTTGGGGGCTCTGAGGGGGCGGACTATGGCTACACCTTC
CSVGGSEGADYGYTF
>-|TRBV2|-|TRBJ1-1
TGTGCCAGCAGTGAGTATGGTGGAGGGTCGACTGAAGCTTTCTTT
CASSEYGGGSTEAFF
>TRBD2|TRBV9|-|TRBJ2-1
TGTGCCAGCAGCGAGCTAGCGGTGGGGAATGAGCAGTTCTTC
CASSELAVGNEQFF
>TRBD1|TRBV5-5|-|TRBJ1-5
TGTGCCAGCAGCTTGGCCGGGACAGGGTATCAGCCCCAGCATTTT
CASSLAGTGYQPQHF
>-|TRBV28|-|TRBJ2-7
TGTGCCAGTGAGAACCTTCCAGGGAATGAGCAGTACTTC
CASENLPGNEQYF
>TRBD1|TRBV20-1|-|TRBJ1-2
TGCAGTGCCTGGACAGGGGCGGAAACTAACTATGGCTACACCTTC
CSAWTGAETNYGYTF
>-|TRBV3-1|-|TRBJ2-7
TGTGCCAGCAGCCTCGTTGTGGGGGCCTACGAGCAGTACTTC
CASSLVVGAYEQYF
>TRBD2|TRBV12-3/TRBV12-4|-|TRBJ2-3
TGTGCCAGCAGTTTTAGCGGGAGTGCAGATACGCAGTATTTT
CASSFSGSADTQYF
>TRBD2|TRBV28|-|TRBJ2-3
TGTGCCAGCGGGCACCATTCTAGCGGGGTCACAGATACGCAGTATTTT
CASGHHSSGVTDTQYF
>-|TRBV19|-|TRBJ1-5
TGTGCCAGTAGTATAGATCTAGAGAATCAGCCCCAGCATTTT
CASSIDLENQPQHF
>TRBD2|TRBV27|-|TRBJ2-2
TGTGCCAGCAGTTTCGGGACTAGGAACACCGGGGAGCTGTTTTTT
CASSFGTRNTGELFF
>-|TRBV7-9|-|TRBJ1-1
TGTGCCAGCAGCTTAAGTAAAGGGGGAGGAAACACTGAAGCTTTCTTT
CASSLSKGGGNTEAFF